This passage covers 10 T cell receptor beta chains from one sample sequenced in a study of blood T cells in healthy people across ages. Using a J-beta primer mix together with a sample-barcoded 5' primer, a second PCR was run for 7 to 11 cycles. MiXCR was run by TCRdb on the 5' RACE reads, yielding one entry per CDR3 protein. The sample carries 380,000 or so distinct CDR3 sequences, roughly half recorded once. The sample was blood. The origin of the receptors is a man between 60 and 75 years old in good health.

J is TRBJ2-7 and V is TRBV25-1; 8 positions agree with TRBD1. This CDR3 spans 14 amino acids. Trimming cost V 3 bases and J 7 bases; bases outside gene matches: 8. Germline V CDR1 and CDR2: MGHDK, SYGVNS. CDR3 nucleotides: TGTGCCAGCAGTGAGCCCGACAGGGGTCGAGAGCAGTACTTC. Translated: CASSEPDRGREQYF.

This clonotype was observed a handful of times. V and J are TRBV6-2 or TRBV6-3 and TRBJ2-3; 9 positions agree with TRBD2. This CDR3 has 17 amino acids. Germline CDR1 and CDR2: MNHEY and SVGEGT. The V gene end was trimmed by 0 bases and the J gene end by 2 bases; junction bases not matched to a gene: 6. Here the CDR3 reads CASSYSTSGGPTDTQYF. CDR3 DNA: TGTGCCAGCAGTTACTCGACGAGCGGGGGGCCCACAGATACGCAGTATTTT.

The rearrangement links TRBV20-1 to TRBJ2-1, with 10 bases fitting TRBD2. The V segment lost 5 bases and the J segment 4 bases; nucleotides outside the gene matches: 14. Germline CDR1 is DFQATT and CDR2 is SNEGSKA (reference sequence). The CDR3 contains 17 residues. This CDR3 reads CSAPLGPSGGDYNEQFF. The CDR3 coding sequence is TGCAGTGCTCCCTTGGGGCCTAGCGGGGGTGATTACAATGAGCAGTTCTTC.

This clonotype was observed at least ten times. This chain uses TRBV5-1 with TRBJ2-7; a weak D match, TRBD1 (6 bases). V lost 3 bases, J lost 0 bases, and 10 bases lay in between. There are 14 residues in the CDR3. CDR1 SGHRS and CDR2 YFSETQ come from the germline V gene. The CDR3 is CASSSPGASYEQYF. The CDR3 DNA is TGCGCCAGCAGCTCTCCAGGGGCCTCCTACGAGCAGTACTTC.

This clonotype has more than one count but fewer than ten. The rearrangement uses TRBV29-1 and TRBJ2-5; D remains unclear. The germline V and J ends were trimmed by 4 bases and 0 bases, with 15 bases remaining between them. Per the germline V gene, CDR1 is SQVTM and CDR2 is ANQGSEA. The CDR3 has 15 amino acids. CDR3 sequence reads: CSVGMTPADQETQYF. CDR3 nucleotide sequence: TGCAGCGTTGGGATGACCCCCGCTGACCAAGAGACCCAGTACTTC.

The genes are TRBV20-1 and TRBJ2-5, with 9 bases matching TRBD1. The DNA end is more similar to TRBJ2-7, so the J call may be wrong. The CDR3 is made up of 13 amino acids. Germline-derived CDR1 and CDR2 are DFQATT and SNEGSKA (reference sequence). Written as DNA, the CDR3 is TGCAGTGCTAGAGTTTTGGGACAGGGCGAGCAGTACTTC. Translating gives CSARVLGQGEQYF.

CDR3 sequence (DNA): TGCGCCAGCAGTGAGTCGGGGCACCGGAATCAGCCCCAGCATTTT. Amino acids: CASSESGHRNQPQHF. The chain links TRBV10-2 to TRBJ1-5; possibly TRBD1 for D (5 bases). The germline V gene encodes CDR1 WSHSY and CDR2 SAAADI. V lost 0 bases to trimming and J lost 4 bases, with 10 bases between them. This CDR3 comprises 15 residues.

The V and J genes are TRBV18 and TRBJ1-2; 10 bases are a match to TRBD1. The CDR3 is made up of 16 amino acids. The germline V gene has CDR1 KGHSH and CDR2 LQKENI. V shed 3 bases and J 6 bases; nucleotides not matched to a gene: 10. DNA of the CDR3: TGTGCCAGCTCACCGAATCCTCCGGGACAGGGGAATGGCTACACCTTC. This codes for CASSPNPPGQGNGYTF.

This chain uses TRBV20-1 with TRBJ2-7; 11 bases map to TRBD2. Germline CDR1 is DFQATT and CDR2 is SNEGSKA (reference sequence). There are 16 residues in the CDR3. After removal of 2 bases from V and 3 bases from J, the junction contained 9 bases not matched to a gene. The CDR3 DNA follows: TGCAGTGCTAGAAGTCTAGCGGGAGGAAAATACTACGAGCAGTACTTC. Translated, it gives CSARSLAGGKYYEQYF.

This clonotype was seen more than once but under ten times. V is TRBV5-1 and J is TRBJ2-3; 10 bases fit TRBD1. This CDR3 is built from 14 residues. Germline CDR1 reads SGHRS; CDR2 reads YFSETQ. V was pared by 8 bases and J by 2 bases, with 5 bases of the junction left unmatched. Here the CDR3 DNA reads TGCGCCAGGCCGGGACAGGGGTACACAGATACGCAGTATTTT. It yields the protein CARPGQGYTDTQYF.